This T cell receptor beta chain appears in the sequencing data of a study of blood T cell repertoires in COVID-19. Study-level background: Samples taken during acute and convalescent COVID-19 were collected in the United States, Italy and Spain. PBMCs, B-cell-depleted T cells, or T cells provided the cDNA or gDNA that made up the material.

The CDR3 spans 16 residues. Germline CDR1 is SGHVS and CDR2 is FQNEAQ. V dropped 3 bases and J dropped 1 base, with 13 bases sitting between them. Per the original methods: By means of reference gene primer amplification, nucleated cell counts were estimated. Generated by immunoSEQ multiplex PCR, the TCRdb table keeps only in-frame clones and is missing some. The D gene and trimming were derived from the DNA, and the V and J assignments and clone size from that table. The repertoire holds about 150,000 clones, with 85% to 90% as singletons. This clone is a singleton in its sample. Sample: peripheral blood. The TCR comes from a woman aged 45 to 65 with active or convalescent COVID-19. V and J are TRBV7-8 and TRBJ1-5, with D hard to call. CDR3 nucleotides: TGTGCCAGCAGCTTCGGCGGGTCCCTCAGCAATCAGCCCCAGCATTTT. Residues: CASSFGGSLSNQPQHF.